This T cell receptor (beta chain) emerged from a study of blood T cell repertoires in COVID-19. Overall study context: From the United States, Italy and Spain came samples of acute and convalescent COVID-19. From T cells, B-cell-depleted T cells, or PBMCs came the material, which was cDNA or gDNA.

This clone was counted only a few times. Study processing details: Amplification of reference gene primers was used by the study to estimate nucleated cell counts. Sequencing was performed with immunoSEQ multiplex PCR; in TCRdb, only in-frame clones are kept and a portion is missing. V, J and clone size derive from that table, while D and trimming were established from the DNA sequence. The data contain about 210,000 clones, roughly 85% of them singletons. The TCR sequence derives from a woman aged 40-49 years with active or convalescent COVID-19. Sequencing was performed on peripheral blood.

Written as DNA, the CDR3 is TGTGCCAGCAGTCCTCAGACAGGGAATCAAGAGACCCAGTACTTC. Its protein product is CASSPQTGNQETQYF. The V gene is TRBV6-5, the J gene TRBJ2-5; 7 bases map to TRBD1. This CDR3 spans 15 amino acids. J was trimmed by 2 bases and V by 5 bases; bases with no gene match: 8. Germline lookup yields CDR1 MNHEY and CDR2 SVGAGI.